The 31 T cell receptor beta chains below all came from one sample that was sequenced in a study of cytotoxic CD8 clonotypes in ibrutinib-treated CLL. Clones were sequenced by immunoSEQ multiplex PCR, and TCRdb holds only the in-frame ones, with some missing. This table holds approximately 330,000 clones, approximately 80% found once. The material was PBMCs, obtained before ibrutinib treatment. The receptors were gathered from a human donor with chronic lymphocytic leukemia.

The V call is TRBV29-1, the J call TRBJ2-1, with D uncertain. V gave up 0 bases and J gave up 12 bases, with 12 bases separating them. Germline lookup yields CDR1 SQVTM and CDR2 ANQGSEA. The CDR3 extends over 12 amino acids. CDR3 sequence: CSVEEGARAQFF. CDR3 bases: TGCAGCGTTGAAGAGGGTGCCCGAGCGCAGTTCTTC.

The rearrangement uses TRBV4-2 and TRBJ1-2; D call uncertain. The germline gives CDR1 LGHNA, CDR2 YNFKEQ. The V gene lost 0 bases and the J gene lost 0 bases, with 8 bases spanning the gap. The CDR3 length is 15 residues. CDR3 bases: TGTGCCAGCAGCCAAGACGGGCAACCTAACTATGGCTACACCTTC. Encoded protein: CASSQDGQPNYGYTF.

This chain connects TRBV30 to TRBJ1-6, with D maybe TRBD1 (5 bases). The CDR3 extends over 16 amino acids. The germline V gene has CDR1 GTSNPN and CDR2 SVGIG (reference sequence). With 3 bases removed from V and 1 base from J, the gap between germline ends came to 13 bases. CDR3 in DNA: TGTGCCTGGAGCACCCCAGGGATTTCCTATAATTCACCCCTCCACTTT. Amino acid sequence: CAWSTPGISYNSPLHF.

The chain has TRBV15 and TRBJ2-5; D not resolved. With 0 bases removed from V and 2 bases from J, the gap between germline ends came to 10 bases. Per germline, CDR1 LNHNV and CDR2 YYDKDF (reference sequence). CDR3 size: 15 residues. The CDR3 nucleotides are TGTGCCACCAGCAGAGAGTTAGAACAGCAAGAGACCCAGTACTTC. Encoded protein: CATSRELEQQETQYF. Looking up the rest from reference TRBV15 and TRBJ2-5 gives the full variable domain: DAMVIQNPRYQVTQFGKPVTLSCSQTLNHNVMYWYQQKSSQAPKLLFHYYDKDFNNEADTPDNFQSRRPNTSFCFLDIRSPGLGDTAMYLCATSRELEQQETQYFGPGTRLLVL.

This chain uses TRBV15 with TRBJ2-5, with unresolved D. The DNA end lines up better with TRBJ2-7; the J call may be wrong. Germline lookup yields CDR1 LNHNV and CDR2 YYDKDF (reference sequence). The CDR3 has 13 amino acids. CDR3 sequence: CATSSGGSIEQYF. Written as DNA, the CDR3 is TGTGCCACCAGCAGTGGTGGCTCCATCGAGCAGTACTTC.

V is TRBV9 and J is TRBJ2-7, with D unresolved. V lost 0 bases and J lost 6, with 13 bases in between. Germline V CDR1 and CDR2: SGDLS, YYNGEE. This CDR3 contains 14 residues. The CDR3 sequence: CASSVGLVSPEQYF. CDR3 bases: TGTGCCAGCAGCGTAGGGCTAGTTAGCCCCGAGCAGTACTTC.

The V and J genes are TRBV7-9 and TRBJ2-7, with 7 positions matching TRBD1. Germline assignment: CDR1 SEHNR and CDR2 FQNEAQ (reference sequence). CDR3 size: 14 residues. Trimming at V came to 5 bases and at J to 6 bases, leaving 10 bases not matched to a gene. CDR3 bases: TGTGCCAGCAGCAAAGACAGGGTGGTTTCCGAGCAGTACTTC. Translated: CASSKDRVVSEQYF.

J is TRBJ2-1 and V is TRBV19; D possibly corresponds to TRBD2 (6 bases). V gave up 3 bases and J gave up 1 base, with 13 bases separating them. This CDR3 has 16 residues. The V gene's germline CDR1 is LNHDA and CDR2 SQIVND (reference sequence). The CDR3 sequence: CASSIDGTPSYNEQFF. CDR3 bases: TGTGCCAGTAGTATCGACGGGACTCCTTCCTACAATGAGCAGTTCTTC.

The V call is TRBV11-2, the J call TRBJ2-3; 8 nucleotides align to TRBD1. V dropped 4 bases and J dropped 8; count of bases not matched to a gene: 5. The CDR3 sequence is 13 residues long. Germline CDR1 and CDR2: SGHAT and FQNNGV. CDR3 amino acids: CASSWGQEGTQYF. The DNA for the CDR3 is TGTGCCAGCAGCTGGGGACAGGAGGGTACGCAGTATTTT.

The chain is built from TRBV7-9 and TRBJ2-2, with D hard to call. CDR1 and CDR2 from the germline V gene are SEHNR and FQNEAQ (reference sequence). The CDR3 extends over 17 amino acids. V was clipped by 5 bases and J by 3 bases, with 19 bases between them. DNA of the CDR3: TGTGCCAGCAGCCCAGCCCGGGCGTCGACCTACACCGGGGAGCTGTTTTTT. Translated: CASSPARASTYTGELFF.

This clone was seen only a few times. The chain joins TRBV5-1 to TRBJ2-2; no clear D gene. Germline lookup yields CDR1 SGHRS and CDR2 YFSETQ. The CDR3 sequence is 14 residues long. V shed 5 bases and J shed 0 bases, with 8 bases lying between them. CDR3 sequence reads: CASSRIANTGELFF. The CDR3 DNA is TGCGCCAGCAGTCGAATTGCGAACACCGGGGAGCTGTTTTTT.

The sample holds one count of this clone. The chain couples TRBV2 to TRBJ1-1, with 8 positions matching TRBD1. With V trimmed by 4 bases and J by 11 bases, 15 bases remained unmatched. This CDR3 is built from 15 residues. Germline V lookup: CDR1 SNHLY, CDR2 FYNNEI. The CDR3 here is CASSVLASDRAVAFF. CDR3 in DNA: TGTGCCAGCAGTGTCCTCGCTTCGGACAGGGCTGTTGCTTTCTTT.

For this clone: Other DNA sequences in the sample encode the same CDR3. The CDR3 coding sequence is TGTGCCAGCAGCAAGAATTACGAGCAGTACTTC. Amino acid sequence: CASSKNYEQYF. The chain joins TRBV27 to TRBJ2-7, with no clear D. This CDR3 is built from 11 residues. CDR1 and CDR2 from the germline V gene are MNHEY and SMNVEV (reference sequence). Between the trimmed V and J ends, which lost 6 bases and 4 bases, there was a span of 7 bases.

For the CDR3, the DNA is TGTGCCAGCAGCCCCCGGACTAGCACTACCGAGATGGAGACCCAGTACTTC. Protein sequence: CASSPRTSTTEMETQYF. The rearrangement joins TRBV9 to TRBJ2-5; 8 positions match TRBD2. CDR3 size: 17 residues. V shed 4 bases, J shed 5 bases, and the junction held 16 bases outside the gene matches. Germline CDR1 and CDR2: SGDLS and YYNGEE.

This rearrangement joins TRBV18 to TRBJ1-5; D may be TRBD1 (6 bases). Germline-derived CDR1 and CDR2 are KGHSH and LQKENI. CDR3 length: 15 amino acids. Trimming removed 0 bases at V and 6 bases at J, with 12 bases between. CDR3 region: CASSPPSGQGQPQHF. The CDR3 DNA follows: TGTGCCAGCTCACCACCGTCGGGACAAGGTCAGCCCCAGCATTTT.

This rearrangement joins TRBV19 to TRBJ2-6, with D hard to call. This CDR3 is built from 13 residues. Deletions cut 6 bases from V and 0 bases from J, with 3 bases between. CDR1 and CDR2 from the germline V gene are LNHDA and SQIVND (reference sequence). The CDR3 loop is CASRSSGANVLTF. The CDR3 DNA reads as TGTGCCAGTAGGAGCTCTGGGGCCAACGTCCTGACTTTC.

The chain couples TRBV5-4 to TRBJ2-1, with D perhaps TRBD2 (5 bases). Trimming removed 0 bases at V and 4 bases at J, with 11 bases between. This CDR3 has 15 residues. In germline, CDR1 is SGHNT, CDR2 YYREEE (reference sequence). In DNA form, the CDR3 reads TGTGCCAGCAGCTTGGACAAAACGGGATACAATGAGCAGTTCTTC. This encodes CASSLDKTGYNEQFF.

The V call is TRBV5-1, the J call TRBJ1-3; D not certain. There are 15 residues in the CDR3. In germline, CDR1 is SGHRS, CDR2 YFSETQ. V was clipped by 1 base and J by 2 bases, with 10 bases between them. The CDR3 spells CASSLTAGTGNTIYF. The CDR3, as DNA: TGCGCCAGCAGCTTGACGGCAGGAACTGGAAACACCATATATTTT.

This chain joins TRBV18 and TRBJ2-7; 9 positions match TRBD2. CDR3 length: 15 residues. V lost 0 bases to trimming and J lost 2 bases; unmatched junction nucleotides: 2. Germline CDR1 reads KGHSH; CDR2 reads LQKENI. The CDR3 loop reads CASSPPTSGAYEQYF. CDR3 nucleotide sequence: TGTGCCAGCTCACCACCGACTAGCGGTGCCTACGAGCAGTACTTC.

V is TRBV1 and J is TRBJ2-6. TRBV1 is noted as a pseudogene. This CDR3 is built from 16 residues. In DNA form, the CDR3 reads TGCACCAGCAGCCAGAATACCGGGCCTGGGGCCAACGTCCTGACTTTC. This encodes CTSSQNTGPGANVLTF.

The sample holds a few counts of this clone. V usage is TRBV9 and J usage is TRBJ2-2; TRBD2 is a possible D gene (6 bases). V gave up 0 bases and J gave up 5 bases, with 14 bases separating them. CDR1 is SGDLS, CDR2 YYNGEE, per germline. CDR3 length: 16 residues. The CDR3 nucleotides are TGTGCCAGCAGCGTAGGGAGGACAAGCGGGACCGGGGAGCTGTTTTTT. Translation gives CASSVGRTSGTGELFF.

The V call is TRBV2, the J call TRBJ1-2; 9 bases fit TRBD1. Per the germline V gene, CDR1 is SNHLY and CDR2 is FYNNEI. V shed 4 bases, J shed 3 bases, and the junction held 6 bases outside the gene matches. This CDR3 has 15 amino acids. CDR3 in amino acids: CASSGYWTGDYGYTF. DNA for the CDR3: TGTGCCAGCAGTGGGTACTGGACAGGGGACTATGGCTACACCTTC.

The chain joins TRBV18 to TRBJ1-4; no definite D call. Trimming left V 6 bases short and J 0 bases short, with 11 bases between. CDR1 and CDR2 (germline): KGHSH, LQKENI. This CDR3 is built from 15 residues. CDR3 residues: CASSGGPATNEKLFF. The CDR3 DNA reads TGTGCCAGCTCGGGCGGACCGGCAACTAATGAAAAACTGTTTTTT.

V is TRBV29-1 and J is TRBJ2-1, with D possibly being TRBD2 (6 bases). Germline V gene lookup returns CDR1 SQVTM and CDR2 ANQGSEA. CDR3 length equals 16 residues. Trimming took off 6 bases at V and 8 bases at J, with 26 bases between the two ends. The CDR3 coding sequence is TGCAGCGTCGAAAAGCCCGGAACGGGAGCTACGGATGAGCAGTTCTTC. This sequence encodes CSVEKPGTGATDEQFF.

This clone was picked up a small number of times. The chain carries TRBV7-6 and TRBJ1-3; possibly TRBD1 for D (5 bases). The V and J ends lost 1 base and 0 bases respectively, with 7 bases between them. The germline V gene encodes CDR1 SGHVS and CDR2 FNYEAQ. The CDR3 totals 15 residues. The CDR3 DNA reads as TGTGCCAGCAGCTTAGACGGGGGCTCTGGAAACACCATATATTTT. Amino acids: CASSLDGGSGNTIYF.

DNA of the CDR3: TGTGCCACCAGCGGAACAGCGGGAGTTATTAGGAAACTATACAATGAGCAGTTCTTC. It is translated as CATSGTAGVIRKLYNEQFF. The chain uses TRBV15 and TRBJ2-1; 8 bases agree with TRBD2. With V trimmed by 5 bases and J by 4 bases, 19 bases remained unmatched. This CDR3 is built from 19 residues. Per the germline V gene, CDR1 is LNHNV and CDR2 is YYDKDF (reference sequence).

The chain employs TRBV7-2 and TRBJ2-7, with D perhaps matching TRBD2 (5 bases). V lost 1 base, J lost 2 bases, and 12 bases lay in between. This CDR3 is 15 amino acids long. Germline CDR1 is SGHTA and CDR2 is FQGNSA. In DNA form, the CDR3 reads TGTGCCAGCAGCTTAGGCCCCCCCGGGACCTACGAGCAGTACTTC. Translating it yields CASSLGPPGTYEQYF.

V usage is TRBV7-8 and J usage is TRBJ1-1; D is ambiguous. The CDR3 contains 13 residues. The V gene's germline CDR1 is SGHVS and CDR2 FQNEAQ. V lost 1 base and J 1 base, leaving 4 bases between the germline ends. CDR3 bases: TGTGCCAGCAGCTTAGGCACGAACACTGAAGCTTTCTTT. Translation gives CASSLGTNTEAFF.

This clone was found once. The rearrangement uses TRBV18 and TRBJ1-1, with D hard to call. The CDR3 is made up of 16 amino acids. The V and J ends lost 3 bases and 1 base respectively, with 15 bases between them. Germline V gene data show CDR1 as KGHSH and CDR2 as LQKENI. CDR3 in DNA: TGTGCCAGCTCACCGGGATTTGGTGGGGAGAACACTGAAGCTTTCTTT. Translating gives CASSPGFGGENTEAFF.

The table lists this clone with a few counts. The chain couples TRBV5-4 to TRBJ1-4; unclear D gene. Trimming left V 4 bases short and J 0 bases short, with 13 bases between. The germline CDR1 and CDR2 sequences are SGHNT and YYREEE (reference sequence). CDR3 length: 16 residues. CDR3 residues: CASSLEPAATNEKLFF. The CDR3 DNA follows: TGTGCCAGCAGCCTAGAACCCGCTGCAACTAATGAAAAACTGTTTTTT.

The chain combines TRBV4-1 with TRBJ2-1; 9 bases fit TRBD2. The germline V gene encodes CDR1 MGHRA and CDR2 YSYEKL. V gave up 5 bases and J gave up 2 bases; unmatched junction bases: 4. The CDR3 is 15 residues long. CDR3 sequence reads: CASSDSSGAYNEQFF. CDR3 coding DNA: TGCGCCAGCAGCGACTCTAGCGGGGCCTACAATGAGCAGTTCTTC.